This T cell receptor (beta chain) was captured by sequencing in a study of blood T cell repertoires in COVID-19. In the study overall: Both acute and convalescent COVID-19 samples were obtained from the United States, Italy and Spain. The analysed material was cDNA or gDNA that came from T cells, B-cell-depleted T cells, or PBMCs.

Trimming cost V 4 bases and J 1 base; bases outside gene matches: 2. CDR3 length: 16 amino acids. Germline CDR1 reads ENHRY; CDR2 reads SYGVKD. In the original processing: Reference gene primer amplification in the assay estimated nucleated cell counts. Here immunoSEQ multiplex PCR was the method, and the copy in TCRdb shows in-frame clones only, minus some. That table gives V, J and clone size, and the DNA gave D and trimming. The sample consists of under 200,000 clones, 87% of them appearing once. The V and J genes are TRBV10-3 and TRBJ2-7; 15 nucleotides line up with TRBD2. The sequence derives from a man aged 60 to 69 with active or convalescent COVID-19. The sequencing sample was made of peripheral blood. The CDR3, as DNA: TGTGCCATCAGTGGGGGACTAGCGGGGGGATCCTACGAGCAGTACTTC. It encodes CAISGGLAGGSYEQYF.